Following are 12 T cell receptor beta chains from one sample sequenced in a study of blood T cell repertoires in COVID-19. TCRdb's copy holds only in-frame clones and misses some; the assay was immunoSEQ multiplex PCR. The profile shows over 60,000 clones, around four fifths of them singletons. Sequenced sample: peripheral blood. All receptors come from a human donor in a cohort sampled during active COVID-19.

This clone has just one count. The rearrangement joins TRBV27 to TRBJ1-2, with D hard to call. The V and J ends lost 8 bases and 2 bases respectively, with 12 bases between them. Germline CDR1 is MNHEY and CDR2 is SMNVEV (reference sequence). The CDR3 has 13 residues. CDR3 sequence reads: CASSVSGNYGYTF. In DNA, the CDR3 is TGTGCCAGCTCCGTCTCGGGGAACTATGGCTACACCTTC.

V gene TRBV5-1 combines with J gene TRBJ1-4; no firm D call. CDR1 SGHRS and CDR2 YFSETQ come from the germline V gene. Trimming took 4 bases from V and 0 from J, leaving 10 bases between them. The CDR3 has 15 amino acids. CDR3 coding DNA: TGCGCCAGCAGCCCCAACCCAGCAACTAATGAAAAACTGTTTTTT. It codes for CASSPNPATNEKLFF.

This chain uses TRBV7-3 with TRBJ1-6; 9 bases are shared with TRBD1. The germline V gene has CDR1 SGHTA and CDR2 FQGTGA. The CDR3 spans 14 residues. V lost 4 bases, J lost 10 bases, and 5 bases stayed unmatched. The CDR3 DNA sequence: TGTGCCAGCAGCTACCGGGACAGGGAATCACCCCTCCACTTT. This sequence encodes CASSYRDRESPLHF. Looking up the rest from reference TRBV7-3 and TRBJ1-6 gives the full variable domain: GAGVSQTPSNKVTEKGKYVELRCDPISGHTALYWYRQSLGQGPEFLIYFQGTGAADDSGLPNDRFFAVRPEGSVSTLKIQRTERGDSAVYLCASSYRDRESPLHFGNGTRLTVT.

CDR3 amino acids: CSAPSDWLLHF. CDR3 sequence (DNA): TGCAGTGCCCCGTCGGACTGGTTGCTCCACTTT. The rearrangement uses TRBV20-1 and TRBJ1-6; D ambiguous. CDR3 size: 11 residues. Germline CDR1 reads DFQATT; CDR2 reads SNEGSKA (reference sequence). The V gene lost 6 bases and the J gene lost 16 bases, with 16 bases spanning the gap.

In its sample, this clone was seen a few times. CDR3: CASSIDQRGSPLHF. The CDR3 bases are TGTGCCAGTAGTATAGATCAAAGGGGTTCACCCCTCCACTTT. The chain links TRBV19 to TRBJ1-6; D may be TRBD1 (5 bases). V was trimmed by 0 bases and J by 9 bases, leaving 9 bases between them. CDR3 size: 14 residues. The germline V gene has CDR1 LNHDA and CDR2 SQIVND (reference sequence).

The chain couples TRBV19 to TRBJ2-1; 9 bases are shared with TRBD1. After removal of 7 bases from V and 8 bases from J, the junction contained 12 bases not matched to a gene. The CDR3 runs 15 residues. The germline CDR1 and CDR2 sequences are LNHDA and SQIVND (reference sequence). CDR3 sequence: CASTAFRDRDDEQFF. The CDR3 coding sequence is TGTGCCAGTACCGCCTTCCGGGACAGGGACGATGAGCAGTTCTTC.

J is TRBJ2-7 and V is TRBV5-1, with D perhaps TRBD1 (6 bases). V was cut by 3 bases and J by 4 bases, with 23 bases left in between. The CDR3 has 17 residues. Germline-derived CDR1 and CDR2 are SGHRS and YFSETQ. The CDR3 nucleotides are TGCGCCAGCAGCTACAGGACAGAGGCCTACCCTGTATACGAGCAGTACTTC. Its translation is CASSYRTEAYPVYEQYF.

This chain connects TRBV25-1 to TRBJ1-2; D is possibly TRBD1 (6 bases). The CDR3 loop spans 15 amino acids. The V gene lost 2 bases and the J gene lost 0 bases, with 10 bases spanning the gap. Looked up from germline, CDR1 is MGHDK and CDR2 is SYGVNS. CDR3 nucleotides: TGTGCCAGCAGTGAAGACAGGAGATCTAACTATGGCTACACCTTC. This encodes CASSEDRRSNYGYTF.

The gene calls are TRBV5-1 and TRBJ1-1, with TRBD1 as a possible D gene (5 bases). Germline V gives CDR1 SGHRS, CDR2 YFSETQ. Trimming stripped 4 bases from V and 7 bases from J, with 14 bases between. This CDR3 contains 13 residues. CDR3 loop: CASSPYQGIEAFF. The CDR3 DNA follows: TGCGCCAGCAGCCCTTACCAGGGCATTGAAGCTTTCTTT. Drawing the rest from reference TRBV5-1 and TRBJ1-1, the complete variable domain is KAGVTQTPRYLIKTRGQQVTLSCSPISGHRSVSWYQQTPGQGLQFLFEYFSETQRNKGNFPGRFSGRQFSNSRSEMNVSTLELGDSALYLCASSPYQGIEAFFGQGTRLTVV.

The V and J genes are TRBV28 and TRBJ2-5; 8 bases agree with TRBD2. This CDR3 contains 13 residues. The V and J ends lost 5 bases and 4 bases, in that order; junction bases with no gene match: 3. The germline V gene encodes CDR1 MDHEN and CDR2 SYDVKM. The CDR3 bases are TGTGCCAGCAGTCCGGGGGGGCGAGAGACCCAGTACTTC. The encoded protein is CASSPGGRETQYF.

This chain links TRBV9 with TRBJ1-2; D may be TRBD1 (6 bases). Per the germline V gene, CDR1 is SGDLS and CDR2 is YYNGEE. V was trimmed by 6 bases and J by 2 bases, leaving 11 bases between them. This CDR3 contains 13 residues. The CDR3 DNA follows: TGTGCCAGCACCCGGACAGAGAACTATGGCTACACCTTC. Translated, it gives CASTRTENYGYTF.

There are a few counts of this clone. The DNA of the CDR3 is TGTGCCTGGAGTGGAGGCAGGGGGCTCCGAAGAGGGACACCCCTCCACTTT. This gives the protein CAWSGGRGLRRGTPLHF. The V and J genes are TRBV30 and TRBJ1-6; 8 nucleotides align to TRBD1. V lost 1 base, J lost 11 bases, and 16 bases stayed unmatched. This CDR3 contains 17 residues. Germline values: CDR1 GTSNPN, CDR2 SVGIG (reference sequence).